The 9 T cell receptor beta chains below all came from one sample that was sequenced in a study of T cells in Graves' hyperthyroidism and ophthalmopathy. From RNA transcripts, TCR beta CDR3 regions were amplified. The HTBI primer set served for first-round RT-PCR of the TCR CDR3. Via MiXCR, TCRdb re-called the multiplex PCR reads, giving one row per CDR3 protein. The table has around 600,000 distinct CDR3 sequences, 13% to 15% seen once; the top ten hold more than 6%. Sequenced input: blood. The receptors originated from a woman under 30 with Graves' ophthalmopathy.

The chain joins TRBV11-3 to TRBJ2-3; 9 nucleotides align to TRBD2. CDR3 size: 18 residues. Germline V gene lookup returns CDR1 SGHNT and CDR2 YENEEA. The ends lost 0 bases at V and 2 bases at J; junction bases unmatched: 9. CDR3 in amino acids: CASSLDMRAGGVTDTQYF. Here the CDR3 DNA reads TGTGCCAGCAGCTTAGATATGAGAGCGGGAGGAGTCACAGATACGCAGTATTTT.

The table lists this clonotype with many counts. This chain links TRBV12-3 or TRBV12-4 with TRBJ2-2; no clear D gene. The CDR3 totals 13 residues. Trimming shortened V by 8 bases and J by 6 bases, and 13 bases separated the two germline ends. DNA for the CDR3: TGTGCCAGCCTCAAATTCTTCGCCGGGGAGCTGTTTTTT. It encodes CASLKFFAGELFF.

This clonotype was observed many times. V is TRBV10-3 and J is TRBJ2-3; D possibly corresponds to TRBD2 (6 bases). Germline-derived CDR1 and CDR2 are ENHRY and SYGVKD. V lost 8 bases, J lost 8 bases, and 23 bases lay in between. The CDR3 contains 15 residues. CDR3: CAIASEPLAEGTQYF. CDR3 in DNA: TGTGCCATCGCCTCGGAACCGCTGGCGGAGGGTACGCAGTATTTT.

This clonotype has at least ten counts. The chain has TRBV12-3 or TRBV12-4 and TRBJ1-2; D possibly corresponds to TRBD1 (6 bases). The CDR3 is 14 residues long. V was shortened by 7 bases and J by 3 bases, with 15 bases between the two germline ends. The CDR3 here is CASIRVQGYYGYTF. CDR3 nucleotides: TGTGCCAGCATACGGGTTCAGGGGTACTATGGCTACACCTTC.

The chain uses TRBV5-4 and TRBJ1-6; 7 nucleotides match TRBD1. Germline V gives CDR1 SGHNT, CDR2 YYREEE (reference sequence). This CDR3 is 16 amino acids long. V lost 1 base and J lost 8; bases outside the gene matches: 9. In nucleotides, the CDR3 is TGTGCCAGCAGCTTGAACAGGGGCTCAGTTGATTCACCCCTCCACTTT. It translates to CASSLNRGSVDSPLHF.

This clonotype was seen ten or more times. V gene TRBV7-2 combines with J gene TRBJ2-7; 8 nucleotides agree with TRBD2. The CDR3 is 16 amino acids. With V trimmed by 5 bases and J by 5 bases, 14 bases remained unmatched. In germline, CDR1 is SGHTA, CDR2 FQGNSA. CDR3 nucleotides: TGTGCCAGCAGCCCCTCACCTACAGCGGGAGACCACGAGCAGTACTTC. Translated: CASSPSPTAGDHEQYF.

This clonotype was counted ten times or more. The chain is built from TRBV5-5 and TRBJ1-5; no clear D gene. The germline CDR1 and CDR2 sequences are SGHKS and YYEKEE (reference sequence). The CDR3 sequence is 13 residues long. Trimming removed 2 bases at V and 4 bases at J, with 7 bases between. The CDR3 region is CASSFGWNQPQHF. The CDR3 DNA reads TGTGCCAGCAGCTTTGGGTGGAATCAGCCCCAGCATTTT.

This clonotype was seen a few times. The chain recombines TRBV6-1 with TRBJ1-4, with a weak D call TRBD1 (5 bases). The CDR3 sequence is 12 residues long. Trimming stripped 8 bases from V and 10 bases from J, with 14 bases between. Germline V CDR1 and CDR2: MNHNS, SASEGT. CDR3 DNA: TGTGCCAGCGGGACGGACATCCCAAAACTGTTTTTT. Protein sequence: CASGTDIPKLFF.

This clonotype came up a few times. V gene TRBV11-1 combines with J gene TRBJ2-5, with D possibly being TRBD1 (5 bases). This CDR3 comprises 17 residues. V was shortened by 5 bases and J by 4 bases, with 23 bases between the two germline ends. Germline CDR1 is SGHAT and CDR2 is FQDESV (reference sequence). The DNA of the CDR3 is TGTGCCAGCAGCCAGCTACCTCCAGGGTGGGCTGGAGAGACCCAGTACTTC. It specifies CASSQLPPGWAGETQYF.